These 18 T cell receptor beta chains came from one sample sequenced in a study of T cell repertoires in cytomegalovirus infection. MiXCR, applied by TCRdb to the reads, yields one record per CDR3 protein. Of 290,000 or so distinct CDR3 sequences in the sample, roughly a tenth were seen once. The sequencing sample was made of PBMCs. Every receptor here comes from a human donor in good health (CMV status not recorded). Some clones in this sample may be carry-over from other donors' samples.

This chain connects TRBV10-1 to TRBJ1-2; D is ambiguous. The CDR3 covers 12 residues. The germline V gene has CDR1 WNHNN and CDR2 SYGVQD (reference sequence). Trimming removed 3 bases from V and 1 base from J, with 3 bases in between. The CDR3 here is CASSDLNYGYTF. In DNA, the CDR3 is TGCGCCAGCAGTGATCTTAACTATGGCTACACCTTC.

This clonotype was counted ten times or more. The chain couples TRBV29-1 to TRBJ1-2; D might be TRBD1 (5 bases). V was clipped by 4 bases and J by 4 bases, with 13 bases between them. Germline assignment: CDR1 SQVTM and CDR2 ANQGSEA. CDR3 length: 13 residues. Written as DNA, the CDR3 is TGCAGCGTTGGGGGAAGGGGCAGCTATGGCTACACCTTC. Protein product: CSVGGRGSYGYTF.

This clonotype was counted many times. The rearrangement uses TRBV14 and TRBJ1-6; 9 positions agree with TRBD1. Trimming cost V 2 bases and J 9 bases; bases outside gene matches: 2. The CDR3 is 14 amino acids. CDR1 and CDR2 (germline): SGHDN, FVKESK. CDR3 amino acids: CASSQTGGSSPLHF. The CDR3, as DNA: TGTGCCAGCAGCCAAACAGGGGGCAGTTCACCCCTCCACTTT.

This clonotype has ten or more counts. The V call is TRBV7-2, the J call TRBJ1-5; D ambiguous. This CDR3 has 13 amino acids. Germline CDR1 and CDR2: SGHTA and FQGNSA. The V end was cut by 7 bases, the J end by 6 bases, with 13 bases between. CDR3 nucleotide sequence: TGTGCCAGCACGTCCTCTGGTGGTCAGCCCCAGCATTTT. Protein: CASTSSGGQPQHF. Full variable domain (outside the CDR3, taken from reference TRBV7-2 and TRBJ1-5): GAGVSQSPSNKVTEKGKDVELRCDPISGHTALYWYRQSLGQGLEFLIYFQGNSAPDKSGLPSDRFSAERTGGSVSTLTIQRTQQEDSAVYLCASTSSGGQPQHFGDGTRLSIL.

This clonotype was detected a few times. The chain couples TRBV5-1 to TRBJ2-7; D not resolved. V was shortened by 0 bases and J by 0 bases, with 7 bases between the two germline ends. Germline CDR1 SGHRS, CDR2 YFSETQ. This CDR3 has 14 amino acids. The CDR3 here is CASSLDSFSYEQYV. The DNA of the CDR3 is TGCGCCAGCAGCTTGGACTCATTCTCCTACGAGCAGTACGTC.

This clonotype has a count of ten or more. The chain has TRBV28 and TRBJ1-5, with 8 positions matching TRBD1. This CDR3 is built from 17 residues. The germline V gene encodes CDR1 MDHEN and CDR2 SYDVKM. The trim removed 5 bases at V and 0 bases at J, leaving 9 bases unmatched. CDR3 coding DNA: TGTGCCAGCAGTCTGGGGGGAGGACAGGGTAGCAATCAGCCCCAGCATTTT. Residues: CASSLGGGQGSNQPQHF. Variable domain in full (rest from reference TRBV28 and TRBJ1-5): DVKVTQSSRYLVKRTGEKVFLECVQDMDHENMFWYRQDPGLGLRLIYFSYDVKMKEKGDIPEGYSVSREKKERFSLILESASTNQTSMYLCASSLGGGQGSNQPQHFGDGTRLSIL.

This clonotype was observed at least ten times. V is TRBV28 and J is TRBJ2-2; 11 bases align to TRBD2. The CDR3 has 16 amino acids. V lost 5 bases and J lost 5; bases outside the gene matches: 7. The germline V gene has CDR1 MDHEN and CDR2 SYDVKM. This CDR3 is CASSRTSGSRTGELFF. In DNA, the CDR3 is TGTGCCAGCAGTCGGACTAGCGGGTCCCGGACCGGGGAGCTGTTTTTT.

This clonotype was found many times. The genes are TRBV4-1 and TRBJ2-2; possible D gene TRBD2, 7 bases. The germline CDR1 and CDR2 sequences are MGHRA and YSYEKL. CDR3 length equals 16 residues. V was pared by 4 bases and J by 5 bases, with 17 bases between. As DNA, the CDR3 is TGCGCCAGCAGCCCATTAGGAGGGGGGGGAACCGGGGAGCTGTTTTTT. Translation gives CASSPLGGGGTGELFF.

This clonotype came up many times. The rearrangement links TRBV5-1 to TRBJ1-1; the D gene is possibly TRBD1 (5 bases). V was clipped by 0 bases and J by 0 bases, with 9 bases between them. The CDR3 contains 15 residues. Per the germline V gene, CDR1 is SGHRS and CDR2 is YFSETQ. The CDR3 coding sequence is TGCGCCAGCAGCTTGGGCTCAGGGATGAACACTGAAGCTTTCTTT. It translates to CASSLGSGMNTEAFF.

J is TRBJ1-5 and V is TRBV3-1; 8 bases are shared with TRBD1. In germline, CDR1 is LGHDT, CDR2 YNNKEL (reference sequence). V lost 4 bases and J lost 2; bases outside the gene matches: 13. There are 18 residues in the CDR3. The chain's CDR3 is CASSPDGRQGRRNQPQHF. CDR3 bases: TGTGCCAGCAGCCCGGATGGAAGACAGGGGCGCCGCAATCAGCCCCAGCATTTT.

This clonotype was recorded many times. The V and J genes are TRBV6-1 and TRBJ2-5; possible D gene TRBD2, 5 bases. Trimming cost V 5 bases and J 5 bases, with 21 bases left between them. The CDR3 totals 16 residues. The V gene's germline CDR1 is MNHNS and CDR2 SASEGT. The CDR3 nucleotides are TGTGCCAGCAGTATCGGCGGAGGACCGAAGGCTGAGACCCAGTACTTC. Protein product: CASSIGGGPKAETQYF.

This clonotype was recorded many times. The V gene is TRBV28, the J gene TRBJ2-1, with D perhaps given as TRBD1 or TRBD2 (5 bases each). CDR1 and CDR2 (germline): MDHEN, SYDVKM. With 6 bases removed from V and 1 base from J, the gap between germline ends came to 19 bases. This CDR3 has 17 residues. CDR3 sequence reads: CASRKRGVQRSYNEQFF. Written as DNA, the CDR3 is TGTGCCAGCAGAAAAAGGGGAGTTCAGAGATCCTACAATGAGCAGTTCTTC.

This clonotype was detected a few times. The chain uses TRBV15 and TRBJ2-6; TRBD1 might be the D (6 bases). The CDR3 sequence is 15 residues long. Trimming pared 2 bases from V and 1 base from J, leaving 6 bases between. The germline CDR1 and CDR2 sequences are LNHNV and YYDKDF (reference sequence). The CDR3 is CATSRRGSGANVLTF. The CDR3 nucleotides read TGTGCCACCAGCAGAAGGGGGTCTGGGGCCAACGTCCTGACTTTC.

This clonotype was seen ten or more times. The chain couples TRBV7-2 to TRBJ2-7, with D perhaps matching TRBD1 or TRBD2 (5 bases each). This CDR3 spans 15 amino acids. Trimming removed 4 bases at V and 1 base at J, with 14 bases between. Germline lookup yields CDR1 SGHTA and CDR2 FQGNSA. CDR3 sequence (DNA): TGTGCCAGCAGCTCCATAGGGACGGGATCCTACGAGCAGTACTTC. It codes for CASSSIGTGSYEQYF. Complete variable domain (other parts from reference TRBV7-2 and TRBJ2-7): GAGVSQSPSNKVTEKGKDVELRCDPISGHTALYWYRQSLGQGLEFLIYFQGNSAPDKSGLPSDRFSAERTGGSVSTLTIQRTQQEDSAVYLCASSSIGTGSYEQYFGPGTRLTVT.

In its sample, this clonotype was seen many times. This sequence joins TRBV18 and TRBJ2-3; D not resolved. The CDR3 is 12 residues long. With 5 bases removed from V and 4 bases from J, the gap between germline ends came to 7 bases. Germline CDR1 KGHSH, CDR2 LQKENI. Here the CDR3 reads CASSTLSDTQYF. The DNA of the CDR3 is TGTGCCAGCTCAACGCTTTCAGATACGCAGTATTTT.

This clonotype showed up many times. CDR3: CASSPRDSSSYNEQFF. DNA of the CDR3: TGTGCCAGCAGCCCCCGGGACTCTAGCTCCTACAATGAGCAGTTCTTC. The rearrangement uses TRBV7-8 and TRBJ2-1; D is possibly TRBD2 (6 bases). Germline values: CDR1 SGHVS, CDR2 FQNEAQ. Trimming pared 5 bases from V and 0 bases from J, leaving 14 bases between. This CDR3 region has 16 residues.

This clonotype has ten or more counts. The chain uses TRBV11-3 and TRBJ2-2; D is unresolved. V was trimmed by 1 base and J by 0 bases, leaving 9 bases between them. The CDR3 has 16 residues. From germline, CDR1 is SGHNT and CDR2 YENEEA. The CDR3 nucleotides read TGTGCCAGCAGCTTAGGAGAAACCTCGAACACCGGGGAGCTGTTTTTT. Amino acids: CASSLGETSNTGELFF.

This clonotype showed up just a few times. The chain couples TRBV6-2 or TRBV6-3 to TRBJ2-7, with D maybe TRBD1 (6 bases). The germline CDR1 and CDR2 sequences are MNHEY and SVGEGT. The CDR3 covers 13 residues. Between the trimmed V and J ends, which lost 5 bases and 7 bases, there was a span of 15 bases. As DNA, the CDR3 is TGTGCCAGCAGTGGGGGCGGACTTGGAGAGCAGTACGTC. Protein sequence: CASSGGGLGEQYV.